This TCR beta chain was identified in a study of T cell responses to AZD1222 COVID-19 vaccine (dated by TCRdb to the early 2020s). Some background on the complete study: AZD1222 recipients whose second dose came at about 4 weeks and those whose second dose came at about 12 weeks were combined into one group, since spike-specific TCR depth and breadth did not differ between the two schedules. TCR sequencing covered approximately 230 trial participants: 200 to 210 given two doses of AZD1222 and around 26 given two doses of MenACWY control vaccine. Trial participants were enrolled by age into 18-55, 56-69 and 70-plus year subgroups, with approximately 160, 26 and 62 TCR-sequenced participants respectively.

General study outcomes and caveats: Reportedly, close to half of the unique spike-specific TCRs recognized epitopes lying outside the regions that are mutated in the B.1.351 and B.1.1.7 variants. Spike-specific TCR breadth and depth rose significantly after two AZD1222 doses compared with day 0 and with MenACWY recipients. The vaccine-associated CD4 TCRs covered the entire spike protein, and the dominant responses fell in regions 160-218 and 743-854. Conclusions about previously exposed vaccinees are limited, since just five or six AZD1222 recipients were seropositive for SARS-CoV-2 at baseline. The 56-69-year group was small, and its depth increase did not reach significance, likely because of low power. Most participants were white British and females outnumbered males, and the authors suggested that clonal diversity may have been underestimated. Because no day 14 peak-response samples were available, the repertoires could be characterized only after the peak T cell response.

Turning to this clone: Its antigen target is currently unknown. No much larger clonotype is one base removed from it; base qualities were not supplied.

The CDR3 regions of human TCRbeta chains were analyzed by immunosequencing. In the authors' own workflow: Repertoire TCRs were checked for matches against a reference library of SARS-CoV-2-specific TCRs that had been generated using the MIRA antigen-specificity platform. Breadth was defined as the fraction of unique TCRs that were SARS-CoV-2-associated. Depth was defined as the fraction of total T cells that were SARS-CoV-2-associated. Using the MIRA data, each spike-specific TCR was assigned both to the spike region to which the TCR was reactive and to a CD4 or CD8 class. Log10-transformed breadth and depth values were compared by one-way ANOVA with Sidak's multiple comparisons tests. Drawn from immuneACCESS, this table holds only the in-frame rearrangements with V and J called that TCRdb kept. Clones are partly lost; checked studies trace under half to an unresolved V gene and leave the rest unexplained. The DNA gave D and trimming, while V, J and clone size come from that table. In all, the sample holds under 200,000 clones, and 75% to 95% of those were seen once. The top ten hold more than 1.3% of the sample.

V and J are truncated by 3 bases and 0 bases respectively, leaving an intervening sequence of 6 bases. The CDR3 has 14 amino acids, counting the end cysteine and phenylalanine. Only the CDR3 region is kept as DNA, spanning 42 bases read in frame from base 1. The CDR1 and CDR2 encoded by the germline V gene are SGHTA and FQGNSA. In the paper's terms, the time point label means: baseline before first vaccination. The vaccinee samples were drawn from two UK trials, COV001 and COV002, one of which was a single-blind randomized controlled phase 2/3 trial testing AZD1222 (ChAdOx1 nCoV-19) in healthy adults. For TCRbeta chain sequencing, PBMC samples were collected from trial participants at day 0 and at day 28 after the second dose.

The V and J segments used are TRBV7-2 and TRBJ1-3; the D gene is not confidently resolved. This TCR was recovered from an adult in good health. Sequenced here: peripheral blood, sampled on day 0 of AZD1222 vaccination. In nucleotides, the sequence is TGTGCCAGCAGCTTGGCCTTCTCTGGAAACACCATATATTTT. It specifies CASSLAFSGNTIYF.